Below, 9 T cell receptor beta chains from the same sample are listed, as sequenced in a study of T-cell memory formation after mild COVID-19. TCRdb re-called the 5' RACE reads with MiXCR, one entry per CDR3 protein. The table has approximately 350,000 distinct CDR3 sequences, 10% to 15% seen once. Input material: PBMCs or a T cell subset sorted from them (not recorded which). Source of these receptors: a man between 18 and 29 years old who had mild COVID-19 (a few samples of this study predate the infection). Cell type and time point are not known.

This clonotype has just a few counts. The chain recombines TRBV20-1 with TRBJ2-1, with 7 bases that match TRBD2. V was pared by 6 bases and J by 5 bases, with 7 bases of the junction left unmatched. Germline loops: CDR1 DFQATT, CDR2 SNEGSKA (reference sequence). The CDR3 has 13 residues. DNA of the CDR3: TGCAGTGCATGGGACTACCGTAACAATGAGCAGTTCTTC. It specifies CSAWDYRNNEQFF.

This clonotype appeared many times. This chain links TRBV7-2 with TRBJ1-1; tentatively, D is TRBD1 (6 bases). The CDR3 is made up of 12 amino acids. From germline, CDR1 is SGHTA and CDR2 FQGNSA. The V and J ends lost 2 bases and 8 bases respectively, with 9 bases between them. As DNA, the CDR3 is TGTGCCAGCAGCTTATATGGACAGGAAGCTTTCTTT. Its protein product is CASSLYGQEAFF. Complete variable domain (other parts from reference TRBV7-2 and TRBJ1-1): GAGVSQSPSNKVTEKGKDVELRCDPISGHTALYWYRQSLGQGLEFLIYFQGNSAPDKSGLPSDRFSAERTGGSVSTLTIQRTQQEDSAVYLCASSLYGQEAFFGQGTRLTVV.

This clonotype was seen more than once but under ten times. The CDR3 coding sequence is TGCGCCAGCAGCTTGGGGAGCCAGCGGGGGGGCTACAATGAGCAGTTCTTC. It translates to CASSLGSQRGGYNEQFF. The chain links TRBV5-1 to TRBJ2-1, with TRBD2 matching over 10 bases. CDR1 and CDR2 (germline): SGHRS, YFSETQ. This CDR3 spans 17 amino acids. V shed 0 bases, J shed 3 bases, and the junction held 6 bases outside the gene matches.

There are a few counts of this clonotype. The CDR3 DNA sequence: TGTGCCAGCAGCCAACTGTATGATACGCAGTATTTT. Protein sequence: CASSQLYDTQYF. This rearrangement joins TRBV7-9 to TRBJ2-3, with D hard to call. Germline V gene data show CDR1 as SEHNR and CDR2 as FQNEAQ (reference sequence). Trimming removed 5 bases at V and 6 bases at J, with 9 bases between. This CDR3 comprises 12 residues.

This clonotype occurred a few times. The germline gene is not matched at one end of the junction; a read error may be the cause. V gene TRBV20-1 combines with J gene TRBJ2-5; 12 bases line up with TRBD2. Germline CDR1 and CDR2: DFQATT and SNEGSKA (reference sequence). CDR3 length equals 14 residues. The CDR3 DNA sequence: TGTCCCCGATGGGCTAGCGGGGGGGCGGCGACCCAGTACTTC. Amino acid sequence: CPRWASGGAATQYF.

This clonotype was picked up a small number of times. The J gene is TRBJ2-1, the V gene TRBV5-5; D is perhaps TRBD1 (6 bases). The CDR3 runs 14 residues. The V gene's germline CDR1 is SGHKS and CDR2 YYEKEE (reference sequence). V was shortened by 1 base and J by 15 bases, with 20 bases between the two germline ends. Written as DNA, the CDR3 is TGTGCCAGCAGCTTGAAGGGGGTGGGGCAGGTTACGTTCTTC. Translated: CASSLKGVGQVTFF.

The chain recombines TRBV6-5 with TRBJ1-6, with 8 positions matching TRBD1. Trimming at V came to 5 bases and at J to 0 bases, leaving 15 bases not matched to a gene. The CDR3 runs to 20 residues. Germline-derived CDR1 and CDR2 are MNHEY and SVGAGI. The DNA of the CDR3 is TGTGCCAGCAGTCCCCGACAGGGGCCGGGTGGGAGCTCCTATAATTCACCCCTCCACTTT. It codes for CASSPRQGPGGSSYNSPLHF.

The chain has TRBV7-3 and TRBJ2-7; D tentatively fits TRBD1 or TRBD2 (5 bases each). This CDR3 is built from 18 residues. The germline V gene encodes CDR1 SGHTA and CDR2 FQGTGA. V gave up 5 bases and J gave up 2 bases, with 25 bases separating them. The CDR3 loop is CASSTHPSSGTQTYEQYF. CDR3 nucleotide sequence: TGTGCCAGCAGCACCCATCCGTCTTCCGGGACGCAGACCTACGAGCAGTACTTC.

This clonotype was counted only a few times. The gene calls are TRBV7-9 and TRBJ2-2, with D perhaps TRBD1 or TRBD2 (5 bases each). Per germline, CDR1 SEHNR and CDR2 FQNEAQ (reference sequence). The germline V and J ends were trimmed by 10 bases and 4 bases, with 13 bases remaining between them. The CDR3 contains 13 residues. CDR3 amino acids: CAKTRDGTGELFF. CDR3 DNA sequence: TGTGCCAAAACCAGGGACGGCACCGGGGAGCTGTTTTTT.